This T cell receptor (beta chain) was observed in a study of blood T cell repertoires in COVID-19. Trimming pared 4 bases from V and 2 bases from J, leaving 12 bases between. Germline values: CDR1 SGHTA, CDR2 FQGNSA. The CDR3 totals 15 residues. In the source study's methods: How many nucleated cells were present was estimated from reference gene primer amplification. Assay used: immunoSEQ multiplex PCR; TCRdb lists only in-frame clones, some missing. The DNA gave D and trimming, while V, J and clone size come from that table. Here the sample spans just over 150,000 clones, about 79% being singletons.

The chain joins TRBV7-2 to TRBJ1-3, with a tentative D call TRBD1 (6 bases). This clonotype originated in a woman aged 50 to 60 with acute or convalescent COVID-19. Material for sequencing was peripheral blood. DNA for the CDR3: TGTGCCAGCAGCTCGGACAGAAACCCTGGAAACACCATATATTTT. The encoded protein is CASSSDRNPGNTIYF.